The text below deals with one TCR beta chain. Antigen specificity is unknown. This specimen belongs to a study of cytomegalovirus exposure and HLA in healthy donors. It was with 60 Vbeta and 13 Jbeta primers that the PCR ran. Repertoires were generated with immunoSEQ multiplex PCR, while TCRdb's copy carries only in-frame clones and drops some. The sample gives 95,000 to 110,000 clones, roughly 76% of which show up once; more than 2% is in the top ten. In nominal health when sampled, donors likely had unrecorded immune exposures nonetheless. Germline values: CDR1 SGHAT, CDR2 FQDESV (reference sequence). The CDR3 length is 18 residues. V was trimmed by 5 bases and J by 11 bases, leaving 28 bases between them. Whole-study findings and limits: Presence/absence comparisons presumed near-even sequencing depth among donors. HLA allele associations emerged for 17,000 or so TCR beta sequences in a later analysis, at 0.05 false discovery rate. A few of the chains that were CMV-associated were confirmed in vitro to be specific for CMV antigens.

The clonotype comes from a man aged 18 to 30 in good health and CMV-seronegative. V and J are TRBV11-1 and TRBJ1-6; weak D call: TRBD1 (5 bases). Specimen: PBMCs. DNA for the CDR3: TGTGCCAGCAGCCTGGGCCCCGGCTGGACACCCGAGAGTCCACCCCTCCACTTT. It specifies CASSLGPGWTPESPPLHF.